This entry is about one T cell receptor beta chain. Its cognate antigen is unknown. Each subset's genomic DNA was split evenly across several immunoSEQ plates. Replicate PCRs for sorted subsets used around 200 ng DNA; this equaled 30,000 to 35,000 T cell genomes. Some clones are missing from TCRdb's copy, which holds only in-frame ones; the method was immunoSEQ multiplex PCR. The table lists around 2,000,000 clones, about 94% of them singletons. These data originate in a study of shared clonotypes between healthy human individuals. Study as a whole: The donor pool was made up of two women and a few men aged 18 to 49. General study findings and limits: The sharing of 4.5% to 5% of naive CD4 clonotypes was seen across a few donors.

Only CD45RO-negative cells positively selected for CCR7 counted as naive CD8 cells, so terminally differentiated effector memory CD45RA+ cells were excluded. This CDR3 comprises 15 residues. The germline V gene encodes CDR1 MNHEY and CDR2 SVGAGI. Trimming cost V 2 bases and J 7 bases; bases outside gene matches: 6. The V gene is TRBV6-5, the J gene TRBJ2-7, with 12 bases matching TRBD1. The clonotype was recovered from a man aged 18 to 29 in good health. Specimen: naive CD8+ T cells sorted from blood. This CDR3 is CASSYMGQGAEEQYF. The DNA for the CDR3 is TGTGCCAGCAGTTACATGGGACAGGGGGCTGAAGAGCAGTACTTC.